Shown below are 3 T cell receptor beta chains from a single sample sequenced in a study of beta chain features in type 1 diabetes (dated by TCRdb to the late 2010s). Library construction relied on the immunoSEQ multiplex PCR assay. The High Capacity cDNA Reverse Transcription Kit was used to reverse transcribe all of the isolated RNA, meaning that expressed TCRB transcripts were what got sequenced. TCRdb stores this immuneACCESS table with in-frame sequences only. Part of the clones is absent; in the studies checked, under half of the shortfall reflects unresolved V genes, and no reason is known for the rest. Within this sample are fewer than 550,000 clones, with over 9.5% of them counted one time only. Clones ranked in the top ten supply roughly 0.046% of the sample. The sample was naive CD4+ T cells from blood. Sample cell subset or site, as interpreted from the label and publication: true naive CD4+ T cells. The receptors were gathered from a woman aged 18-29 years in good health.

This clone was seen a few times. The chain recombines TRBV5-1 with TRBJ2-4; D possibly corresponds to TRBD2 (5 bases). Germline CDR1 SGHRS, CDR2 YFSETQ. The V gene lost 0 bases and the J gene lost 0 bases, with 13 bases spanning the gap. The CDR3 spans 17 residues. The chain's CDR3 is CASSLAQDRGAKNIQYF. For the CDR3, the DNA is TGCGCCAGCAGCTTGGCCCAGGATCGGGGAGCCAAAAACATTCAGTACTTC.

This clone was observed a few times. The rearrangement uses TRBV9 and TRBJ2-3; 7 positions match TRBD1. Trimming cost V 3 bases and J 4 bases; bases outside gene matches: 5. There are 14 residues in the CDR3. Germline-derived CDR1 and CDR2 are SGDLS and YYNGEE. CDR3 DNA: TGTGCCAGCAGCGCTGGACAGGTGGCAGATACGCAGTATTTT. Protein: CASSAGQVADTQYF.

CDR3 DNA: TGTGCCAGCAGTTTAGGTCCCACCCACAGCTACACCGGGGAGCTGTTTTTT. Protein sequence: CASSLGPTHSYTGELFF. The chain carries TRBV27 and TRBJ2-2; D is uncertain. The CDR3 extends over 17 amino acids. Trimming took 2 bases from V and 3 from J, leaving 16 bases between them. Germline V gene sequence: CDR1 MNHEY, CDR2 SMNVEV (reference sequence).